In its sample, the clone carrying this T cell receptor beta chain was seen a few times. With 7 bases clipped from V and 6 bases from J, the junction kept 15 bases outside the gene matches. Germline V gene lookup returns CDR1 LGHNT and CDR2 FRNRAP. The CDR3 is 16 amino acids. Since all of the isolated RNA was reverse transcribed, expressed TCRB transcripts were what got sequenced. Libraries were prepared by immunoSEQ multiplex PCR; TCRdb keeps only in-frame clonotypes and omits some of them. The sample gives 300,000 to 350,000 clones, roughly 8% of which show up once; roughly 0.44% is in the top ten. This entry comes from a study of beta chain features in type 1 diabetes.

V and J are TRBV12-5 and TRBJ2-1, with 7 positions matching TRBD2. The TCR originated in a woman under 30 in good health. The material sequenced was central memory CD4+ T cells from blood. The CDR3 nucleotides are TGTGCTAGTGCCCTCTCGCGGGACTATAGAATCAATGAGCAGTTCTTC. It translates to CASALSRDYRINEQFF.